What follows are 19 T cell receptor beta chains derived from one specimen sequenced in a study of blood T cell repertoires in COVID-19. Profiling relied on immunoSEQ multiplex PCR, and the TCRdb table lists in-frame clones only, not all of them. The profile shows approximately 200,000 clones, approximately 85% of them singletons. Sequenced sample: PBMCs or T cells enriched from blood (not recorded which). These receptors were collected from a man aged 40-49 years who had recovered from COVID-19.

The gene calls are TRBV9 and TRBJ1-5; 7 bases line up with TRBD1. The CDR3 extends over 15 amino acids. In germline, CDR1 is SGDLS, CDR2 YYNGEE. Trimming took 0 bases from V and 5 from J; bases not matched to a gene: 5. The CDR3 bases are TGTGCCAGCAGCGTAGCTCCCACAGGGGATCAGCCCCAGCATTTT. Its protein product is CASSVAPTGDQPQHF. Drawing the rest from reference TRBV9 and TRBJ1-5, the complete variable domain is DSGVTQTPKHLITATGQRVTLRCSPRSGDLSVYWYQQSLDQGLQFLIQYYNGEERAKGNILERFSAQQFPDLHSELNLSSLELGDSALYFCASSVAPTGDQPQHFGDGTRLSIL.

The CDR3 protein is CASSLQLVDTIYF. For the CDR3, the DNA is TGTGCCAGCAGTTTGCAACTGGTCGACACCATATATTTT. J is TRBJ1-3 and V is TRBV28; no clear D gene. The ends were cut back, 3 bases at V and 8 bases at J, with 11 bases in the middle. The CDR3 is 13 amino acids. Per germline, CDR1 MDHEN and CDR2 SYDVKM.

The V call is TRBV6-4, the J call TRBJ2-1, with TRBD2 matching 8 bases. With 0 bases clipped from V and 4 bases from J, the junction kept 2 bases outside the gene matches. The CDR3 spans 15 residues. Germline CDR1 reads MRHNA; CDR2 reads SNTAGT. CDR3 DNA sequence: TGTGCCAGCAGTGACTCTACGGGAGGGTACAATGAGCAGTTCTTC. Its translation: CASSDSTGGYNEQFF.

The chain carries TRBV19 and TRBJ1-1; D is ambiguous. In germline, CDR1 is LNHDA, CDR2 SQIVND (reference sequence). Deletions cut 2 bases from V and 8 bases from J, with 12 bases between. This CDR3 spans 13 amino acids. The CDR3 region has the DNA TGTGCCAGTAGTATATCAGGTAGAGGGGAAGCTTTCTTT. The encoded protein is CASSISGRGEAFF.

J is TRBJ2-3 and V is TRBV7-3; 9 nucleotides agree with TRBD1. The CDR3 covers 16 residues. Germline V gene data show CDR1 as SGHTA and CDR2 as FQGTGA. Unmatched junction bases numbered 11, after V lost 5 bases and J lost 5 bases. The CDR3 DNA reads as TGTGCCAGCAGCCCCGGGGACAGGGTTCTGGAAGATACGCAGTATTTT. It specifies CASSPGDRVLEDTQYF.

The V gene is TRBV7-2, the J gene TRBJ2-3; D is possibly TRBD2 (7 bases). With 5 bases removed from V and 1 base from J, the gap between germline ends came to 19 bases. The V gene's germline CDR1 is SGHTA and CDR2 FQGNSA. This CDR3 has 17 residues. CDR3 residues: CASSTRLGGGGTDTQYF. CDR3 coding DNA: TGTGCCAGCAGCACTCGGTTGGGAGGGGGGGGCACAGATACGCAGTATTTT. The whole variable domain, remainder taken from reference TRBV7-2 and TRBJ2-3, is GAGVSQSPSNKVTEKGKDVELRCDPISGHTALYWYRQSLGQGLEFLIYFQGNSAPDKSGLPSDRFSAERTGGSVSTLTIQRTQQEDSAVYLCASSTRLGGGGTDTQYFGPGTRLTVL.

V usage is TRBV6-2 or TRBV6-3 and J usage is TRBJ2-5; D not certain. From germline, CDR1 is MNHEY and CDR2 SVGEGT. The CDR3 runs 15 residues. V was trimmed by 4 bases and J by 2 bases, leaving 14 bases between them. The DNA for the CDR3 is TGTGCCAGCAGTTCACGGAGACCGCCTCAAGAGACCCAGTACTTC. Protein: CASSSRRPPQETQYF.

The chain links TRBV2 to TRBJ2-1; 12 bases match TRBD2. This CDR3 comprises 14 residues. Germline-derived CDR1 and CDR2 are SNHLY and FYNNEI. V gave up 4 bases and J gave up 9 bases; unmatched junction bases: 4. For the CDR3, the DNA is TGTGCCAGCAGTGTGACTAGCGGGAGCAGTGAGCAGTTCTTC. It yields the protein CASSVTSGSSEQFF.

This clone was seen only once. The V and J genes are TRBV11-3 and TRBJ1-5; 9 nucleotides line up with TRBD1. Germline lookup yields CDR1 SGHNT and CDR2 YENEEA. This CDR3 contains 16 residues. J lost 4 bases, V lost 4 bases, and 8 bases had no gene match. The chain's CDR3 is CASSSRDRAGNQPQHF. The CDR3 DNA reads as TGTGCCAGCAGCTCTCGGGACAGGGCTGGGAATCAGCCCCAGCATTTT.

V gene TRBV30 combines with J gene TRBJ1-2; D uncertain. CDR3 length equals 12 residues. Trimming took 2 bases from V and 4 from J, leaving 8 bases between them. Germline values: CDR1 GTSNPN, CDR2 SVGIG (reference sequence). The CDR3 DNA is TGTGCCTGGAGTCAGGCTGCCTATGGCTACACCTTC. Residues: CAWSQAAYGYTF.

The rearrangement uses TRBV27 and TRBJ1-4, with D possibly TRBD1 on 5 matching bases. The CDR3 has 17 residues. Germline V lookup: CDR1 MNHEY, CDR2 SMNVEV (reference sequence). Trimming took 2 bases from V and 3 from J, leaving 16 bases between them. CDR3 nucleotides: TGTGCCAGCAGTTTAGGTCAGGGTGCGTTCGCTAATGAAAAACTGTTTTTT. It specifies CASSLGQGAFANEKLFF.

The rearrangement uses TRBV10-3 and TRBJ2-3; D remains unclear. The V end was cut by 4 bases, the J end by 4 bases, with 12 bases between. The CDR3 extends over 14 amino acids. Germline CDR1 ENHRY, CDR2 SYGVKD. Here the CDR3 reads CAISGGGAADTQYF. The CDR3 nucleotides read TGTGCCATCAGTGGAGGTGGAGCAGCAGATACGCAGTATTTT.

V is TRBV5-1 and J is TRBJ1-1; maybe TRBD1 (6 bases). With 0 bases removed from V and 5 bases from J, the gap between germline ends came to 17 bases. CDR1 is SGHRS and CDR2 is YFSETQ in the germline V gene. The CDR3 runs 16 residues. Here the CDR3 DNA reads TGCGCCAGCAGCTTGGATTTATGGGGAAGGGGGACTGAAGCTTTCTTT. This sequence encodes CASSLDLWGRGTEAFF. Together with reference TRBV5-1 and TRBJ1-1, the CDR3 gives the full variable domain: KAGVTQTPRYLIKTRGQQVTLSCSPISGHRSVSWYQQTPGQGLQFLFEYFSETQRNKGNFPGRFSGRQFSNSRSEMNVSTLELGDSALYLCASSLDLWGRGTEAFFGQGTRLTVV.

V and J are TRBV6-5 and TRBJ1-2, with D possibly being TRBD1 (5 bases). The CDR3 spans 15 residues. In germline, CDR1 is MNHEY, CDR2 SVGAGI. Trimming pared 0 bases from V and 8 bases from J, leaving 16 bases between. CDR3 sequence: CASSYSSVTVKGYTF. The CDR3 DNA follows: TGTGCCAGCAGTTACTCATCTGTGACAGTTAAGGGCTACACCTTC.

The chain has TRBV28 and TRBJ1-2; 10 bases agree with TRBD1. The junction had 7 bases not matched to a gene; V was cut back by 7 bases and J by 5 bases. Per germline, CDR1 MDHEN and CDR2 SYDVKM. This CDR3 is 14 amino acids long. The CDR3 DNA sequence: TGTGCCAGCAAGTCCGGGACAGGGGATTATGGCTACACCTTC. Residues: CASKSGTGDYGYTF.

The chain carries TRBV7-2 and TRBJ1-2; D is possibly TRBD1 (5 bases). The V gene lost 5 bases and the J gene lost 5 bases, with 15 bases spanning the gap. The CDR3 runs 14 residues. Germline values: CDR1 SGHTA, CDR2 FQGNSA. CDR3 DNA sequence: TGTGCCAGCAGCCCTGCGGGGGGTGCGTATGGCTACACCTTC. Translating it yields CASSPAGGAYGYTF.

The chain employs TRBV10-3 and TRBJ2-5, with 10 bases fitting TRBD1. The length of the CDR3 is 16 residues. CDR1 ENHRY and CDR2 SYGVKD come from the germline V gene. V shed 5 bases and J 2 bases; nucleotides not matched to a gene: 8. The CDR3 DNA reads as TGTGCCATCAGTAAAGGGACAGGGGCGCGACAAGAGACCCAGTACTTC. Its protein is CAISKGTGARQETQYF.

The chain links TRBV11-3 to TRBJ2-2; 10 bases match TRBD1. The V segment lost 3 bases and the J segment 4 bases; nucleotides outside the gene matches: 5. The CDR3 contains 16 residues. Germline loops: CDR1 SGHNT, CDR2 YENEEA. CDR3 region: CASSFDRGLSTGELFF. DNA for the CDR3: TGTGCCAGCAGCTTCGACAGGGGGCTGAGCACCGGGGAGCTGTTTTTT.

The chain links TRBV7-3 to TRBJ2-1; D is possibly TRBD2 (6 bases). CDR1 is SGHTA and CDR2 is FQGTGA in the germline V gene. CDR3 length: 16 amino acids. V was trimmed by 3 bases and J by 6 bases, leaving 18 bases between them. CDR3 loop: CASSFRGTSPRNEQFF. CDR3 sequence (DNA): TGTGCCAGCAGCTTCCGCGGGACTTCCCCCCGCAATGAGCAGTTCTTC.